The rows below give T cell receptor beta chains drawn from one sample of a study of cytomegalovirus exposure and HLA in healthy donors. The table came from immunoSEQ multiplex PCR; TCRdb's copy has only in-frame clones and leaves some out. The data show around 130,000 clones, approximately 85% seen once. The specimen sequenced was PBMCs. Every receptor here comes from a woman aged 25 to 39 in good health and CMV-seropositive. The CDR3 runs from the conserved cysteine through the conserved F or W. Fields, in order: clone size, D gene, J gene, V gene, CDR3 protein, CDR3 DNA. D genes are given only for firm matches. Where a row states a size, it is once, few, many or the class of an expanded clone; other rows omit it.

abundance: -
d_gene: -
j_gene: TRBJ2-7
v_gene: TRBV21-1
CDR3aa: CASSKVGSGRTSYEQYF
CDR3nt: TGTGCCAGCAGCAAAGTTGGTAGCGGGAGGACCTCCTACGAGCAGTACTTC

abundance: -
d_gene: TRBD1
j_gene: TRBJ2-3
v_gene: TRBV30
CDR3aa: CAWRDRGPTDTQYF
CDR3nt: TGTGCCTGGAGAGACAGGGGACCCACAGATACGCAGTATTTT

abundance: -
d_gene: TRBD2
j_gene: TRBJ2-5
v_gene: TRBV30
CDR3aa: CAWSRGSGEGTQYF
CDR3nt: TGTGCCTGGAGTAGAGGTAGCGGGGAAGGGACCCAGTACTTC

abundance: -
d_gene: -
j_gene: TRBJ1-2
v_gene: TRBV28
CDR3aa: CASSAGWGGYTF
CDR3nt: TGTGCCAGCAGCGCAGGGTGGGGCGGCTACACCTTC

abundance: -
d_gene: -
j_gene: TRBJ1-1
v_gene: TRBV27
CDR3aa: CASSFMNTEAFF
CDR3nt: TGTGCCAGCAGTTTCATGAACACTGAAGCTTTCTTT

abundance: -
d_gene: -
j_gene: TRBJ2-2
v_gene: TRBV7-2
CDR3aa: CASSRNAAANTGELFF
CDR3nt: TGTGCCAGCAGCCGAAACGCCGCGGCGAACACCGGGGAGCTGTTTTTT

abundance: -
d_gene: -
j_gene: TRBJ1-1
v_gene: TRBV30
CDR3aa: CAWSVLVSNTEAFF
CDR3nt: TGTGCCTGGAGTGTACTTGTCTCGAACACTGAAGCTTTCTTT

abundance: -
d_gene: TRBD2
j_gene: TRBJ2-3
v_gene: TRBV9
CDR3aa: CASSVDGTSGTDTQYF
CDR3nt: TGTGCCAGCAGCGTAGACGGGACTAGCGGGACAGATACGCAGTATTTT

abundance: -
d_gene: TRBD2
j_gene: TRBJ2-3
v_gene: TRBV27
CDR3aa: CASSLAQGGDTQYF
CDR3nt: TGTGCCAGCAGTCTAGCCCAGGGAGGGGATACGCAGTATTTT

abundance: -
d_gene: TRBD2
j_gene: TRBJ2-7
v_gene: TRBV28
CDR3aa: CASSPPAGGSYEQYF
CDR3nt: TGTGCCAGCAGTCCTCCGGCGGGAGGCTCCTACGAGCAGTACTTC

abundance: -
d_gene: -
j_gene: TRBJ1-1
v_gene: TRBV29-1
CDR3aa: CSVSGAWNTEAFF
CDR3nt: TGCAGCGTTTCAGGGGCCTGGAACACTGAAGCTTTCTTT

abundance: -
d_gene: TRBD1
j_gene: TRBJ1-4
v_gene: TRBV10-3
CDR3aa: CAIRDRVVEKLFF
CDR3nt: TGTGCCATCCGGGACAGGGTAGTAGAAAAACTGTTTTTT

abundance: once
d_gene: TRBD1
j_gene: TRBJ2-6
v_gene: TRBV27
CDR3aa: CASSLSGTGSSGANVLTF
CDR3nt: TGTGCCAGCAGTTTATCAGGGACAGGTAGCTCTGGGGCCAACGTCCTGACTTTC

abundance: once
d_gene: TRBD1
j_gene: TRBJ2-7
v_gene: TRBV29-1
CDR3aa: CSVEAVGTGSSYEQYF
CDR3nt: TGCAGCGTTGAAGCAGTCGGGACAGGGAGCTCCTACGAGCAGTACTTC

abundance: -
d_gene: TRBD1
j_gene: TRBJ2-3
v_gene: TRBV6-4
CDR3aa: CASSGDREDTDTQYF
CDR3nt: TGTGCCAGCAGTGGAGACAGGGAAGACACAGATACGCAGTATTTT

abundance: -
d_gene: TRBD2
j_gene: TRBJ2-7
v_gene: TRBV29-1
CDR3aa: CSVAGGGTYEQYF
CDR3nt: TGCAGCGTTGCGGGAGGGGGGACCTACGAGCAGTACTTC

abundance: -
d_gene: -
j_gene: TRBJ2-1
v_gene: TRBV12-1
CDR3aa: CASSPAGGGRRHEQFF
CDR3nt: TGTGCCAGCAGCCCCGCCGGGGGCGGGAGGAGGCATGAGCAGTTCTTC

abundance: -
d_gene: TRBD1
j_gene: TRBJ1-1
v_gene: TRBV5-4
CDR3aa: CASSTKTGGDTEAFF
CDR3nt: TGTGCCAGCAGCACGAAGACAGGGGGGGACACTGAAGCTTTCTTT

abundance: -
d_gene: -
j_gene: TRBJ1-1
v_gene: TRBV14
CDR3aa: CASSHGRRLEAFF
CDR3nt: TGTGCCAGCAGCCACGGGCGGAGGCTTGAAGCTTTCTTT

abundance: -
d_gene: -
j_gene: TRBJ2-1
v_gene: TRBV28
CDR3aa: CASSAWTWGDNEQFF
CDR3nt: TGTGCCAGCAGTGCCTGGACATGGGGGGACAATGAGCAGTTCTTC

abundance: once
d_gene: -
j_gene: TRBJ2-5
v_gene: TRBV15
CDR3aa: CATSRDVAGSWETQYF
CDR3nt: TGTGCCACCAGCAGAGATGTGGCGGGGTCCTGGGAGACCCAGTACTTC

abundance: once
d_gene: TRBD1
j_gene: TRBJ2-1
v_gene: TRBV5-1
CDR3aa: CASSLGDRGTYNEQFF
CDR3nt: TGCGCCAGCAGCTTAGGGGACAGGGGGACCTACAATGAGCAGTTCTTC

abundance: -
d_gene: -
j_gene: TRBJ1-1
v_gene: TRBV14
CDR3aa: CASSQGVRGWTEAFF
CDR3nt: TGTGCCAGCAGCCAAGGGGTCCGGGGGTGGACTGAAGCTTTCTTT

abundance: -
d_gene: -
j_gene: TRBJ1-1
v_gene: TRBV14
CDR3aa: CASSGTWNTEAFF
CDR3nt: TGTGCCAGCAGCGGGACATGGAACACTGAAGCTTTCTTT

abundance: -
d_gene: TRBD1
j_gene: TRBJ2-2
v_gene: TRBV2
CDR3aa: CASSATRQGREELFF
CDR3nt: TGTGCCAGCAGCGCCACCCGACAGGGTCGAGAGGAGCTGTTTTTT

abundance: -
d_gene: TRBD1
j_gene: TRBJ1-2
v_gene: TRBV27
CDR3aa: CASRRFGQESYGYTF
CDR3nt: TGTGCCAGCCGCAGATTTGGACAGGAGAGCTATGGCTACACCTTC

abundance: -
d_gene: -
j_gene: TRBJ2-7
v_gene: TRBV6-5
CDR3aa: CASSRRGEQYF
CDR3nt: TGTGCCAGCAGTCGTCGAGGCGAGCAGTACTTC

abundance: -
d_gene: -
j_gene: TRBJ1-3
v_gene: TRBV30
CDR3aa: CAWRGQGLLSGNTIYF
CDR3nt: TGTGCCTGGAGGGGTCAGGGCCTTCTCTCTGGAAACACCATATATTTT

abundance: -
d_gene: -
j_gene: TRBJ1-2
v_gene: TRBV5-1
CDR3aa: CASSLIEGLDTF
CDR3nt: TGCGCCAGCAGCTTGATTGAGGGCTTGGACACCTTC

abundance: -
d_gene: TRBD1
j_gene: TRBJ1-5
v_gene: TRBV7-2
CDR3aa: CASSSGTGFNQPQHF
CDR3nt: TGTGCCAGCAGCTCTGGGACAGGGTTCAATCAGCCCCAGCATTTT

abundance: -
d_gene: -
j_gene: TRBJ2-1
v_gene: TRBV5-1
CDR3aa: CASSDPSQGGNEQFF
CDR3nt: TGCGCCAGCAGCGACCCAAGTCAGGGCGGCAATGAGCAGTTCTTC

abundance: -
d_gene: -
j_gene: TRBJ2-1
v_gene: TRBV2
CDR3aa: CASSEVERHEQFF
CDR3nt: TGTGCCAGCAGTGAAGTAGAGCGCCATGAGCAGTTCTTC

abundance: -
d_gene: -
j_gene: TRBJ2-7
v_gene: TRBV27
CDR3aa: CASGQHEQYF
CDR3nt: TGTGCCAGCGGACAGCACGAGCAGTACTTC

abundance: -
d_gene: -
j_gene: TRBJ1-5
v_gene: TRBV2
CDR3aa: CASSDGGNQPQHF
CDR3nt: TGTGCCAGCAGTGATGGCGGGAATCAGCCCCAGCATTTT

abundance: -
d_gene: TRBD1
j_gene: TRBJ2-7
v_gene: TRBV14
CDR3aa: CASSLTGVSYEQYF
CDR3nt: TGTGCCAGCAGCCTAACAGGGGTCTCCTACGAGCAGTACTTC

abundance: few
d_gene: -
j_gene: TRBJ2-7
v_gene: TRBV7-9
CDR3aa: CASSPLTTQERGNYEQYF
CDR3nt: TGTGCCAGCAGCCCCCTGACTACTCAGGAACGGGGGAATTACGAGCAGTACTTC

abundance: -
d_gene: TRBD1
j_gene: TRBJ1-1
v_gene: TRBV19
CDR3aa: CASRAQGVNTEAFF
CDR3nt: TGTGCCAGTAGGGCACAGGGGGTGAACACTGAAGCTTTCTTT

abundance: once
d_gene: -
j_gene: TRBJ1-1
v_gene: TRBV5-1
CDR3aa: CASSPTGNTEAFF
CDR3nt: TGCGCCAGCAGCCCCACAGGGAACACTGAAGCTTTCTTT

abundance: -
d_gene: -
j_gene: TRBJ2-1
v_gene: TRBV18
CDR3aa: CASSPPLSTYNEQFF
CDR3nt: TGTGCCAGCTCACCGCCTCTTAGCACCTACAATGAGCAGTTCTTC

abundance: -
d_gene: TRBD1
j_gene: TRBJ1-3
v_gene: TRBV2
CDR3aa: CASTPGRDRVSGNTIYF
CDR3nt: TGTGCCAGCACCCCCGGGAGGGACAGAGTATCTGGAAACACCATATATTTT

abundance: -
d_gene: -
j_gene: TRBJ2-3
v_gene: TRBV28
CDR3aa: CASSSPSWGTDTQYF
CDR3nt: TGTGCCAGCAGTTCCCCTAGCTGGGGCACAGATACGCAGTATTTT

abundance: -
d_gene: -
j_gene: TRBJ1-5
v_gene: TRBV19
CDR3aa: CASSIGHGNQPQHF
CDR3nt: TGTGCCAGTAGTATTGGACACGGAAATCAGCCCCAGCATTTT

abundance: -
d_gene: -
j_gene: TRBJ2-5
v_gene: TRBV5-1
CDR3aa: CASSLGQISETQYF
CDR3nt: TGCGCCAGCAGCTTGGGGCAGATTAGCGAGACCCAGTACTTC

abundance: -
d_gene: TRBD1
j_gene: TRBJ1-4
v_gene: TRBV28
CDR3aa: CASSFLTGWGEKLFF
CDR3nt: TGTGCCAGCAGTTTCCTGACAGGGTGGGGTGAAAAACTGTTTTTT

abundance: -
d_gene: -
j_gene: TRBJ1-1
v_gene: TRBV5-8
CDR3aa: CASSGRGRWTEAFF
CDR3nt: TGTGCCAGCAGCGGCCGCGGGAGGTGGACTGAAGCTTTCTTT

abundance: once
d_gene: TRBD1
j_gene: TRBJ1-5
v_gene: TRBV28
CDR3aa: CASRQTTGTQPQHF
CDR3nt: TGTGCCAGCAGGCAGACGACAGGGACTCAGCCCCAGCATTTT

abundance: once
d_gene: TRBD2
j_gene: TRBJ2-7
v_gene: TRBV7-9
CDR3aa: CASRAAGDPYEQYF
CDR3nt: TGTGCCAGCAGAGCAGCGGGAGACCCCTACGAGCAGTACTTC

abundance: -
d_gene: -
j_gene: TRBJ1-4
v_gene: TRBV28
CDR3aa: CASSLGPLNEKLFF
CDR3nt: TGTGCCAGCAGTTTGGGGCCTCTTAATGAAAAACTGTTTTTT

abundance: -
d_gene: -
j_gene: TRBJ2-4
v_gene: TRBV28
CDR3aa: CASSLAGRNIQYF
CDR3nt: TGTGCCAGCAGTTTGGCGGGACGAAACATTCAGTACTTC

abundance: -
d_gene: -
j_gene: TRBJ1-1
v_gene: TRBV20-1
CDR3aa: CSARGGEAFF
CDR3nt: TGCAGTGCTAGAGGAGGCGAAGCTTTCTTT

abundance: -
d_gene: TRBD1
j_gene: TRBJ1-6
v_gene: TRBV27
CDR3aa: CASSAQTGGGSPLHF
CDR3nt: TGTGCCAGCAGTGCCCAGACAGGGGGCGGTTCACCCCTCCACTTT

abundance: -
d_gene: -
j_gene: TRBJ1-2
v_gene: TRBV29-1
CDR3aa: CSVDRSLANGYTF
CDR3nt: TGCAGCGTTGACAGGTCGCTAGCCAATGGCTACACCTTC

abundance: once
d_gene: -
j_gene: TRBJ2-7
v_gene: TRBV28
CDR3aa: CASSLWGPDEQYF
CDR3nt: TGTGCCAGCAGTTTATGGGGGCCTGACGAGCAGTACTTC

abundance: -
d_gene: -
j_gene: TRBJ1-2
v_gene: TRBV6-1
CDR3aa: CASIPDRTYGYTF
CDR3nt: TGTGCCAGCATCCCCGACAGGACATATGGCTACACCTTC

abundance: once
d_gene: TRBD2
j_gene: TRBJ2-7
v_gene: TRBV2
CDR3aa: CARTSGRTEEQYF
CDR3nt: TGTGCCAGGACTAGCGGGAGGACCGAGGAGCAGTACTTC

abundance: -
d_gene: -
j_gene: TRBJ1-1
v_gene: TRBV7-9
CDR3aa: CASSLRGGSLMNTEAFF
CDR3nt: TGTGCCAGCAGCTTGCGGGGGGGATCCCTCATGAACACTGAAGCTTTCTTT

abundance: few
d_gene: -
j_gene: TRBJ2-5
v_gene: TRBV5-1
CDR3aa: CASSLSGQETQYF
CDR3nt: TGCGCCAGCAGCTTAAGCGGTCAAGAGACCCAGTACTTC

abundance: -
d_gene: TRBD2
j_gene: TRBJ2-5
v_gene: TRBV18
CDR3aa: CASSPPGLAGETQYF
CDR3nt: TGTGCCAGCTCACCACCGGGACTAGCAGGAGAGACCCAGTACTTC

abundance: -
d_gene: -
j_gene: TRBJ1-2
v_gene: TRBV9
CDR3aa: CASSVVGEGSDGYTF
CDR3nt: TGTGCCAGCAGCGTAGTGGGGGAGGGCAGCGATGGCTACACCTTC

abundance: -
d_gene: -
j_gene: TRBJ2-1
v_gene: TRBV7-9
CDR3aa: CSSRPLIQPGGGEQFF
CDR3nt: TGTTCCAGCAGACCCCTTATACAACCCGGGGGAGGTGAGCAGTTCTTC